Each of the 31 T cell receptor beta chains below was sequenced from the same sample in a study of blood T cell repertoires in COVID-19. Profiled with immunoSEQ multiplex PCR; TCRdb holds only in-frame clones, not every one. Of about 220,000 clones listed, approximately 83% are singletons. The sample comprised PBMCs or T cells enriched from blood (not recorded which). The receptors shown here come from a woman between 45 and 60 years old who had been exposed to COVID-19.

The chain combines TRBV6-2 or TRBV6-3 with TRBJ2-7; tentative D call: TRBD1 (5 bases). Germline-derived CDR1 and CDR2 are MNHEY and SVGEGT. CDR3 length equals 14 residues. V shed 6 bases and J shed 6 bases, with 18 bases lying between them. CDR3 amino acids: CASSHGHEGAEQYF. In nucleotides, the CDR3 is TGTGCCAGCAGCCATGGTCACGAAGGGGCCGAGCAGTACTTC.

V is TRBV12-3 or TRBV12-4 and J is TRBJ1-5; D not certain. CDR3 length equals 13 residues. Trimming cost V 3 bases and J 3 bases, with 6 bases left between them. For the CDR3, the DNA is TGTGCCAGCAGTTTTAATGTCAATCAGCCCCAGCATTTT. Translation: CASSFNVNQPQHF.

CDR3 nucleotides: TGTGCCAGCAGCTTAGAACTAGCGGGGGCCCAGTACTTC. The encoded protein is CASSLELAGAQYF. The rearrangement joins TRBV7-2 to TRBJ2-5, with 11 bases aligning to TRBD2. CDR1 and CDR2 (germline): SGHTA, FQGNSA. V lost 1 base to trimming and J lost 9 bases; unmatched junction nucleotides: 1. This CDR3 region has 13 residues.

The chain employs TRBV20-1 and TRBJ1-2; TRBD1 matches 8 bases. CDR1 and CDR2 from the germline V gene are DFQATT and SNEGSKA (reference sequence). This CDR3 is built from 15 residues. V was clipped by 3 bases and J by 3 bases; unmatched bases: 9. CDR3: CSASPPGQEHYGYTF. CDR3 in DNA: TGCAGTGCTAGTCCACCGGGACAGGAGCACTATGGCTACACCTTC.

This clone was seen at least ten times. This sample includes further DNA sequences coding for the same CDR3. The chain joins TRBV18 to TRBJ1-1; D possibly corresponds to TRBD1 (6 bases). Trimming took 3 bases from V and 1 from J, leaving 9 bases between them. This CDR3 region has 14 residues. The germline CDR1 and CDR2 sequences are KGHSH and LQKENI. CDR3 DNA: TGTGCCAGCTCACCCGGGGACAAGAACACTGAAGCTTTCTTT. This encodes CASSPGDKNTEAFF. The entire variable domain, with the rest obtained from reference TRBV18 and TRBJ1-1, is as follows: NAGVMQNPRHLVRRRGQEARLRCSPMKGHSHVYWYRQLPEEGLKFMVYLQKENIIDESGMPKERFSAEFPKEGPSILRIQQVVRGDSAAYFCASSPGDKNTEAFFGQGTRLTVV.

The chain recombines TRBV5-1 with TRBJ1-1, with D unresolved. In germline, CDR1 is SGHRS, CDR2 YFSETQ. There are 12 residues in the CDR3. The V gene lost 4 bases and the J gene lost 2 bases, with 6 bases spanning the gap. The CDR3 region is CASSHYNTEAFF. As DNA, the CDR3 is TGCGCCAGCAGCCACTACAACACTGAAGCTTTCTTT.

V and J are TRBV6-6 and TRBJ2-5; D perhaps matches TRBD2 (6 bases). Germline V gene lookup returns CDR1 MNHNY and CDR2 SVGAGI (reference sequence). The V gene lost 5 bases and the J gene lost 2 bases, with 18 bases spanning the gap. CDR3 length: 16 residues. CDR3 nucleotides: TGTGCCAGCAGTCGAAACTGGGAAGGAGGGCAAGAGACCCAGTACTTC. Translated, it gives CASSRNWEGGQETQYF.

The DNA of the CDR3 is TGCAGTGCTAGGGGGGCAGGCGAGCAGTTCTTC. Protein product: CSARGAGEQFF. V usage is TRBV20-1 and J usage is TRBJ2-1, with D perhaps TRBD1 (6 bases). The CDR3 totals 11 residues. Germline V gene lookup returns CDR1 DFQATT and CDR2 SNEGSKA (reference sequence). With 3 bases removed from V and 10 bases from J, the gap between germline ends came to 10 bases.

As to this clone: It is likely a read error, because the conserved phenylalanine at the end of the CDR3 is missing. The DNA is left out, because the CDR3 cannot be placed on it with certainty; the CDR3 is given as TCRdb lists it. This CDR3 reads CASSLPGQVEL. The chain recombines TRBV19 with TRBJ1-2; the table gives TRBD1 as D, unverified against the DNA. Germline loops: CDR1 LNHDA, CDR2 SQIVND (reference sequence). The CDR3 adds up to 11 amino acids, both ends counted.

This clone was found once. The chain uses TRBV27 and TRBJ1-4, with D possibly being TRBD1 (6 bases). V lost 5 bases to trimming and J lost 11 bases, with 15 bases between them. Germline CDR1 MNHEY, CDR2 SMNVEV (reference sequence). CDR3 length equals 13 residues. The CDR3 nucleotides are TGTGCCAGCAGTCCTCTACTAGGGGGTAAACTGTTTTTT. Translating gives CASSPLLGGKLFF.

This clone occurred many times. The chain combines TRBV24-1 with TRBJ1-1; 9 bases agree with TRBD1. V dropped 6 bases and J dropped 10; count of bases not matched to a gene: 8. CDR1 and CDR2 (germline): KGHDR, SFDVKD. The CDR3 has 13 residues. CDR3 loop: CATSPAGQGAAFF. The CDR3 DNA follows: TGTGCCACCAGTCCGGCGGGACAGGGAGCAGCTTTCTTT.

The gene calls are TRBV6-5 and TRBJ1-1; D uncertain. The CDR3 contains 13 residues. Germline V gene sequence: CDR1 MNHEY, CDR2 SVGAGI. The ends were cut back, 9 bases at V and 10 bases at J, with 21 bases in the middle. The CDR3 region has the DNA TGTGCCAGTACCGTCAAGTTCGGAGAATCAGCTTTCTTT. Translating it yields CASTVKFGESAFF.

In its sample, this clone was seen a few times. CDR3 protein: CATSTTGVGELFF. DNA of the CDR3: TGTGCCACCAGCACCACAGGGGTCGGGGAGCTGTTTTTT. The rearrangement joins TRBV15 to TRBJ2-2; TRBD1 matches 7 bases. Losses at the gene ends were 4 bases for V and 7 bases for J; bases not matched to a gene: 3. This CDR3 spans 13 amino acids. From germline, CDR1 is LNHNV and CDR2 YYDKDF (reference sequence).

Remarks on this clone: At the DNA level, this CDR3 is encoded by other sequences in the same sample as well. The V gene is TRBV6-5, the J gene TRBJ1-1, with 7 bases matching TRBD1. This CDR3 comprises 13 residues. J gave up 4 bases and V 6 bases, and 5 bases lay outside the gene matches. From germline, CDR1 is MNHEY and CDR2 SVGAGI. The DNA for the CDR3 is TGTGCCAGCAGCCGACAGGGAAGCACTGAAGCTTTCTTT. It translates to CASSRQGSTEAFF.

The chain recombines TRBV15 with TRBJ2-2; TRBD2 matches at 9 bases. In germline, CDR1 is LNHNV, CDR2 YYDKDF (reference sequence). CDR3 size: 17 residues. V was clipped by 0 bases and J by 6 bases; unmatched bases: 8. As DNA, the CDR3 is TGTGCCACCAGCAGAGATCGGCGGGGGGGTAGCGCCGGGGAGCTGTTTTTT. Its translation is CATSRDRRGGSAGELFF. The whole variable domain, filled in from reference TRBV15 and TRBJ2-2, reads DAMVIQNPRYQVTQFGKPVTLSCSQTLNHNVMYWYQQKSSQAPKLLFHYYDKDFNNEADTPDNFQSRRPNTSFCFLDIRSPGLGDTAMYLCATSRDRRGGSAGELFFGEGSRLTVL.

The rearrangement links TRBV2 to TRBJ2-2; 8 nucleotides match TRBD1. The CDR3 is 14 residues long. Per germline, CDR1 SNHLY and CDR2 FYNNEI. Trimming cost V 8 bases and J 4 bases; bases outside gene matches: 6. CDR3 in DNA: TGTGCCAGCGGGGGACAGGTCATCACCGGGGAGCTGTTTTTT. Its translation: CASGGQVITGELFF. Full variable domain (missing parts from reference TRBV2 and TRBJ2-2): EPEVTQTPSHQVTQMGQEVILRCVPISNHLYFYWYRQILGQKVEFLVSFYNNEISEKSEIFDDQFSVERPDGSNFTLKIRSTKLEDSAMYFCASGGQVITGELFFGEGSRLTVL.

J is TRBJ2-3 and V is TRBV12-3 or TRBV12-4; maybe TRBD2 (5 bases). CDR3 size: 13 residues. V dropped 7 bases and J dropped 8 bases, with 16 bases sitting between them. Written as DNA, the CDR3 is TGTGCCAGCAAGCTAGACTGGGCGGGTACGCAGTATTTT. This translates into CASKLDWAGTQYF.

The CDR3 loop is CASSLDSRSYEQYF. CDR3 bases: TGTGCCAGCAGCTTGGACAGCCGTTCCTACGAGCAGTACTTC. The chain carries TRBV11-3 and TRBJ2-7; the D gene is possibly TRBD1 (6 bases). The V and J ends lost 3 bases and 1 base respectively, with 10 bases between them. CDR1 and CDR2 (germline): SGHNT, YENEEA. The CDR3 length is 14 residues.

The rearrangement joins TRBV30 to TRBJ1-1; 7 bases agree with TRBD1. Germline V gene sequence: CDR1 GTSNPN, CDR2 SVGIG (reference sequence). The CDR3 consists of 15 residues. The J segment lost 0 bases and the V segment lost 2 bases, leaving 6 bases of the junction unmatched. CDR3 DNA sequence: TGTGCCTGGAGTTCCGGGACAGCTATGAACACTGAAGCTTTCTTT. This codes for CAWSSGTAMNTEAFF.

The rearrangement joins TRBV19 to TRBJ2-1, with TRBD1 matching over 9 bases. From germline, CDR1 is LNHDA and CDR2 SQIVND (reference sequence). The length of the CDR3 is 17 residues. The J segment lost 9 bases and the V segment lost 4 bases, leaving 16 bases of the junction unmatched. This CDR3 reads CASSSRGGTGKRGEQFF. DNA of the CDR3: TGTGCCAGTAGTAGCCGAGGTGGGACAGGGAAAAGGGGTGAGCAGTTCTTC.

This clone occurred a few times. This rearrangement joins TRBV5-6 to TRBJ1-6; 10 nucleotides match TRBD1. V was pared by 4 bases and J by 7 bases, with 8 bases of the junction left unmatched. Germline CDR1 reads SGHDT; CDR2 reads YYEEEE. This CDR3 comprises 16 residues. CDR3 nucleotides: TGTGCCAGCAGCGGGGGGACAGGGGATCGGAATTCACCCCTCCACTTT. Translating gives CASSGGTGDRNSPLHF.

This clone occurred a few times. The chain is built from TRBV10-3 and TRBJ2-1; 13 nucleotides agree with TRBD2. The V gene end was trimmed by 2 bases and the J gene end by 2 bases; junction bases not matched to a gene: 3. Germline V lookup: CDR1 ENHRY, CDR2 SYGVKD. This CDR3 has 17 amino acids. CDR3 bases: TGTGCCATCAGTGAGCCGACTAGCGGGGGGCCCTACAATGAGCAGTTCTTC. This sequence encodes CAISEPTSGGPYNEQFF.

This clone was recorded only once. The chain uses TRBV10-3 and TRBJ1-1; TRBD1 matches at 7 bases. The CDR3 covers 16 residues. V shed 0 bases, J shed 1 base, and the junction held 5 bases outside the gene matches. From germline, CDR1 is ENHRY and CDR2 SYGVKD. This chain's CDR3 is CAISESVQGGNTEAFF. Here the CDR3 DNA reads TGTGCCATCAGTGAGTCGGTGCAGGGGGGGAACACTGAAGCTTTCTTT.

V and J are TRBV14 and TRBJ2-5, with TRBD2 as a possible D gene (5 bases). The V gene's germline CDR1 is SGHDN and CDR2 FVKESK. This CDR3 is built from 12 residues. V was clipped by 1 base and J by 7 bases, with 7 bases between them. CDR3 coding DNA: TGTGCCAGCAGCCAAGTTGGAGGGACCCAGTACTTC. This gives the protein CASSQVGGTQYF.

The chain carries TRBV5-1 and TRBJ2-2; 7 positions match TRBD1. Germline assignment: CDR1 SGHRS and CDR2 YFSETQ. The CDR3 is 17 amino acids. Losses at the gene ends were 1 base for V and 5 bases for J; bases not matched to a gene: 11. The CDR3 region has the DNA TGCGCCAGCAGCTTGTCTACAGGGGCAGGGTGGACCGGGGAGCTGTTTTTT. Its protein product is CASSLSTGAGWTGELFF.

The genes are TRBV11-2 and TRBJ1-1; TRBD1 is a possible D gene (5 bases). V dropped 6 bases and J dropped 8 bases, with 10 bases sitting between them. The CDR3 has 11 amino acids. Germline CDR1 SGHAT, CDR2 FQNNGV. CDR3 protein: CASRLQEEAFF. The CDR3 DNA sequence: TGTGCCAGCAGGTTACAGGAAGAAGCTTTCTTT.

The chain has TRBV2 and TRBJ2-6; 7 bases agree with TRBD1. The CDR3 contains 14 residues. Germline trimming cut 8 bases from V and 0 bases from J; bases unmatched to any gene: 1. Germline values: CDR1 SNHLY, CDR2 FYNNEI. The CDR3 protein is CASGTDSGANVLTF. CDR3 in DNA: TGTGCCAGCGGGACAGACTCTGGGGCCAACGTCCTGACTTTC.

V gene TRBV9 combines with J gene TRBJ1-1; 7 bases match TRBD1. With V trimmed by 3 bases and J by 6 bases, 8 bases remained unmatched. Germline V CDR1 and CDR2: SGDLS, YYNGEE. This CDR3 region has 14 residues. CDR3: CASSARQGNAEAFF. The CDR3 DNA is TGTGCCAGCAGCGCCCGACAGGGAAACGCTGAAGCTTTCTTT. The full variable domain, rest sourced from reference TRBV9 and TRBJ1-1, is DSGVTQTPKHLITATGQRVTLRCSPRSGDLSVYWYQQSLDQGLQFLIQYYNGEERAKGNILERFSAQQFPDLHSELNLSSLELGDSALYFCASSARQGNAEAFFGQGTRLTVV.

The V call is TRBV6-5, the J call TRBJ1-1; D remains unclear. Trimming took off 4 bases at V and 4 bases at J, with 13 bases between the two ends. The CDR3 extends over 14 amino acids. Germline CDR1 reads MNHEY; CDR2 reads SVGAGI. CDR3 nucleotide sequence: TGTGCCAGCAGTTTCCTTCGAAGCTTCACTGAAGCTTTCTTT. Translated, it gives CASSFLRSFTEAFF.

The rearrangement links TRBV19 to TRBJ2-3; D perhaps matches TRBD2 (5 bases). Germline loops: CDR1 LNHDA, CDR2 SQIVND (reference sequence). V lost 4 bases and J 4 bases, leaving 15 bases between the germline ends. The CDR3 spans 15 residues. This CDR3 is CASSSLGVPADTQYF. As DNA, the CDR3 is TGTGCCAGTAGTAGCCTCGGGGTGCCCGCAGATACGCAGTATTTT. The full variable domain, completed using reference TRBV19 and TRBJ2-3, is DGGITQSPKYLFRKEGQNVTLSCEQNLNHDAMYWYRQDPGQGLRLIYYSQIVNDFQKGDIAEGYSVSREKKESFPLTVTSAQKNPTAFYLCASSSLGVPADTQYFGPGTRLTVL.

The chain employs TRBV19 and TRBJ2-7, with 9 bases identical to TRBD2. The CDR3 is 13 residues long. J gave up 2 bases and V 7 bases, and 3 bases lay outside the gene matches. Germline-derived CDR1 and CDR2 are LNHDA and SQIVND (reference sequence). The CDR3 region is CASTSSGAYEQYF. CDR3 coding DNA: TGTGCCAGTACCTCTAGCGGGGCCTACGAGCAGTACTTC.